This entry features one T cell receptor beta chain sequence. This specimen belongs to a study of blood T cells in healthy people across ages. Then a second PCR, running about 6 to 12 cycles, was carried out with a sample-barcoded 5' primer and a J-beta primer mix. TCRdb ran MiXCR on the 5' RACE reads and lists one entry per CDR3 protein. In the table there are approximately 940,000 distinct CDR3 sequences, 45% to 50% of which are singletons. Germline V CDR1 and CDR2: MGHRA, YSYEKL. The CDR3 runs 16 residues. V dropped 3 bases and J dropped 6; count of bases not matched to a gene: 9. The chain recombines TRBV4-1 with TRBJ1-5; 9 nucleotides match TRBD1. Source material: blood. This TCR came from a young man in good health. The CDR3 DNA reads as TGCGCCAGCAGCCAGCCGGAACAGGGGGCTGGTCAGCCCCAGCATTTT. It yields the protein CASSQPEQGAGQPQHF.